This TCR beta chain was identified in a study of blood T cell repertoires in COVID-19. The CDR3 totals 15 residues. Trimming took 4 bases from V and 7 from J; bases not matched to a gene: 8. Germline CDR1 and CDR2: SGHNT and YYREEE (reference sequence). Original processing methods: For nucleated cells, counts were estimated from reference gene primer amplification. Using immunoSEQ multiplex PCR, the repertoire was profiled, and TCRdb retains in-frame clones only, with some absent. For V, J and clone size, that table is used; D and trimming come from the DNA. Of 120,000 or so clones listed, 60% to 85% are singletons.

The material sequenced was peripheral blood. The genes are TRBV5-4 and TRBJ2-1; 10 bases fit TRBD2. This sequence was found in a man in his 70s with acute or convalescent COVID-19. Written as DNA, the CDR3 is TGTGCCAGCAGCGGAACCGGGACTAGCGCTAATGAGCAGTTCTTC. It yields the protein CASSGTGTSANEQFF.